The rows below give T cell receptor beta chains drawn from one sample of a study of vaccination and CD4 T cells after COVID-19. TCRdb reanalysed the PCR reads using MiXCR and keeps one entry per CDR3 protein. The table lists over 20,000 distinct CDR3 sequences, around 30% of them singletons. Their antigens remain unidentified. The sample in question was CD4+ T cells from blood, cultured in vitro, obtained about 7 months after SARS-CoV-2 vaccination. The receptor set was obtained from a human donor who had recovered from COVID-19. CDR3s include the opening cysteine and the closing phenylalanine or tryptophan. A D gene is named only where the DNA matches it firmly. The size of a clone is reported for some rows only, either as once, few or many, or as a class for expanded clones.

CDR3,DNA,D,J,size,V
CASSMRTGGVETQYF,TGTGCCAGCAGTATGAGGACAGGGGGAGTGGAGACCCAGTACTTC,TRBD1,TRBJ2-5,few,TRBV6-1
CSVPAVTNNEQFF,TGCAGCGTGCCAGCGGTGACCAACAATGAGCAGTTCTTC,NA,TRBJ2-1,NA,TRBV29-1
CASSTRYGHEQFF,TGTGCCAGCTCGACCCGTTATGGCCATGAGCAGTTCTTC,NA,TRBJ2-1,NA,TRBV19
CASSLAGTYEQYF,TGTGCCAGCAGTTTAGCGGGAACATACGAGCAGTACTTC,NA,TRBJ2-7,few,TRBV28
CASSTGTYFWNYEQYF,TGTGCCAGCAGTACGGGGACCTACTTTTGGAACTACGAGCAGTACTTC,NA,TRBJ2-7,NA,TRBV28
CATSDFRQGDGYTF,TGTGCCACCAGTGATTTCAGACAGGGTGATGGCTACACCTTC,TRBD1,TRBJ1-2,NA,TRBV24-1
CASSHTTGRKIDEQYF,TGTGCCAGCAGCCACACCACTGGGAGGAAGATCGACGAGCAGTACTTC,NA,TRBJ2-7,few,TRBV7-9
CASSKKGLAQETQYF,TGTGCCAGCAGTAAGAAGGGACTAGCCCAAGAGACCCAGTACTTC,TRBD2,TRBJ2-5,NA,TRBV6-1
CASSQATYQETQYF,TGTGCCAGCAGCCAAGCAACGTACCAAGAGACCCAGTACTTC,NA,TRBJ2-5,NA,TRBV14
CSARDPLEGNQETQYF,TGCAGTGCTAGGGACCCACTAGAGGGAAATCAAGAGACCCAGTACTTC,NA,TRBJ2-5,many,TRBV20-1
CSARVIAVVTQYF,TGCAGTGCTAGAGTCATAGCCGTTGTGACCCAGTACTTC,NA,TRBJ2-5,few,TRBV20-1
CASSLVTAYNEQFF,TGTGCCAGCAGCTTAGTCACAGCCTACAATGAGCAGTTCTTC,NA,TRBJ2-1,few,TRBV7-9
CASRFPRDREDTEAFF,TGTGCCAGCAGATTCCCTCGCGACAGGGAGGACACTGAAGCTTTCTTT,TRBD1,TRBJ1-1,few,TRBV28
CSALVEYNSPLHF,TGCAGTGCTTTGGTGGAATATAATTCACCCCTCCACTTT,NA,TRBJ1-6,NA,TRBV20-1
CASSLPRTSSYNEQFF,TGTGCCAGTAGTCTACCCCGGACTAGCTCCTACAATGAGCAGTTCTTC,TRBD2,TRBJ2-1,once,TRBV19
CASSVITDTQYF,TGTGCCAGCAGCGTCATCACAGATACGCAGTATTTT,NA,TRBJ2-3,few,TRBV7-2
CASSGGQGEGNEQFF,TGTGCCAGCAGTGGGGGACAGGGGGAAGGCAATGAGCAGTTCTTC,TRBD1,TRBJ2-1,NA,TRBV6-4
CATTSGVSDTQYF,TGTGCCACCACCAGCGGGGTTTCGGATACGCAGTATTTT,TRBD2,TRBJ2-3,few,TRBV24-1
CSQPPGTKGHDMQYF,TGCAGCCAGCCCCCCGGGACTAAAGGTCACGATATGCAGTATTTT,TRBD2,TRBJ2-3,NA,TRBV20-1
CSARAQETQYF,TGCAGTGCTAGAGCCCAAGAGACCCAGTACTTC,NA,TRBJ2-5,few,TRBV20-1
CASSQVLGLAWGETQYF,TGTGCCAGCAGCCAAGTGCTTGGACTAGCTTGGGGGGAGACCCAGTACTTC,TRBD2,TRBJ2-5,few,TRBV4-2
CSADELGTRSYEQYF,TGCAGTGCTGATGAACTCGGGACTAGGTCCTACGAGCAGTACTTC,TRBD2,TRBJ2-7,few,TRBV20-1
CSTPTDGGAEQYF,TGCAGTACACCAACAGACGGAGGGGCCGAGCAGTACTTC,NA,TRBJ2-7,few,TRBV20-1
CASSLELAGYEQYF,TGTGCCAGCAGCTTGGAACTAGCGGGCTACGAGCAGTACTTC,TRBD2,TRBJ2-7,NA,TRBV7-2
CASSLRLGQGITDTQYF,TGTGCCAGCAGCCTGCGGCTGGGACAGGGGATCACAGATACGCAGTATTTT,TRBD1,TRBJ2-3,NA,TRBV28
CSATRTASWNEQFF,TGCAGTGCTACGCGGACAGCAAGTTGGAATGAGCAGTTCTTC,NA,TRBJ2-1,NA,TRBV20-1
CASSLMGTEYNEQFF,TGCGCCAGCAGCCTAATGGGGACAGAATACAATGAGCAGTTCTTC,TRBD1,TRBJ2-1,NA,TRBV5-1
CSASRDRINYGYTF,TGCAGTGCTAGTAGGGACAGAATAAACTATGGCTACACCTTC,TRBD1,TRBJ1-2,NA,TRBV20-1
CASSLVGTSGDRLYF,TGTGCCAGCAGCCTCGTCGGGACTAGCGGGGACCGGCTGTACTTC,TRBD2,TRBJ2-7,NA,TRBV7-9
CASSHITTYEQYF,TGTGCCAGCAGTCACATAACCACTTACGAGCAGTACTTC,NA,TRBJ2-7,NA,TRBV6-2/TRBV6-3
CSAIHVQETQYF,TGCAGTGCTATTCACGTTCAAGAGACCCAGTACTTC,NA,TRBJ2-5,NA,TRBV20-1
CASSEQAEQFF,TGTGCCAGCAGTGAACAGGCTGAGCAGTTCTTC,NA,TRBJ2-1,once,TRBV6-1
CASSIRQVTLQETQYF,TGTGCCAGCAGTATAAGACAGGTGACACTCCAAGAGACCCAGTACTTC,NA,TRBJ2-5,few,TRBV6-1
CASSTSTKGPIPYYEQYF,NA,NA,TRBJ2-7,many,TRBV27
CASRRDSTYEQYF,TGTGCCAGCAGACGGGACAGTACCTACGAGCAGTACTTC,TRBD1,TRBJ2-7,NA,TRBV6-1
CASTLASGSGGYTF,TGTGCCAGCACCTTGGCGAGCGGTTCCGGTGGCTACACCTTC,NA,TRBJ1-2,few,TRBV28
CATSDKLAPPGQFF,TGTGCCACCAGTGATAAACTAGCTCCTCCGGGGCAGTTCTTC,NA,TRBJ2-1,NA,TRBV24-1
CASRVASGEQETQYF,TGTGCCAGCCGGGTGGCTAGCGGAGAACAAGAGACCCAGTACTTC,TRBD2,TRBJ2-5,few,TRBV28
CASSQERGRGTYEQYF,TGTGCCAGCAGCCAAGAACGGGGTAGGGGGACCTACGAGCAGTACTTC,NA,TRBJ2-7,NA,TRBV4-2
CASSLMTRSLQETQYF,TGTGCCAGCAGTTTGATGACACGATCCCTACAAGAGACCCAGTACTTC,NA,TRBJ2-5,few,TRBV28
CASRDRYNEQFF,TGTGCCAGCAGGGACCGTTACAATGAGCAGTTCTTC,NA,TRBJ2-1,NA,TRBV27
CASSLVWESPGELFF,TGTGCCAGCAGCTTAGTCTGGGAGAGCCCCGGGGAGCTGTTTTTT,NA,TRBJ2-2,NA,TRBV7-2
CASRGYRIIGYTF,TGTGCCAGTAGGGGGTACAGGATAATTGGCTACACCTTC,NA,TRBJ1-2,few,TRBV19
CASQSGTGTRETQYF,TGTGCCAGCCAGTCCGGGACAGGGACGCGAGAGACCCAGTACTTC,TRBD1,TRBJ2-5,few,TRBV28
CSASRGAGVADTQYF,TGCAGTGCTAGTAGGGGCGCAGGGGTGGCAGATACGCAGTATTTT,NA,TRBJ2-3,few,TRBV20-1
CASSKTGALYEQYF,TGTGCCAGCAGTAAGACAGGGGCGCTTTACGAGCAGTACTTC,TRBD1,TRBJ2-7,NA,TRBV25-1
CATGGFGYEQYF,TGTGCCACCGGGGGATTTGGGTACGAGCAGTACTTC,NA,TRBJ2-7,NA,TRBV27
CASKVQRDSYEQYF,TGTGCCAGCAAGGTCCAGCGGGACTCCTACGAGCAGTACTTC,TRBD2,TRBJ2-7,few,TRBV27
CSVDPGQQETQYF,TGCAGCGTTGATCCGGGACAGCAAGAGACCCAGTACTTC,TRBD1,TRBJ2-5,NA,TRBV29-1
CATSRDLLAGYEQYF,TGTGCCACCAGCAGAGATCTGCTAGCGGGGTACGAGCAGTACTTC,TRBD2,TRBJ2-7,NA,TRBV15
CATSDSDVSSTDTQYF,TGTGCCACCAGTGACTCGGACGTATCTAGCACAGATACGCAGTATTTT,NA,TRBJ2-3,NA,TRBV24-1
CSARVPGSYNEQFF,TGCAGTGCTAGAGTCCCGGGGTCCTACAATGAGCAGTTCTTC,NA,TRBJ2-1,NA,TRBV20-1
CASSSTTVYEQYF,TGTGCCAGCAGCTCAACTACGGTTTACGAGCAGTACTTC,NA,TRBJ2-7,NA,TRBV5-4
CASRGGDEQYF,TGTGCCAGCAGAGGAGGGGACGAGCAGTACTTC,NA,TRBJ2-7,once,TRBV2